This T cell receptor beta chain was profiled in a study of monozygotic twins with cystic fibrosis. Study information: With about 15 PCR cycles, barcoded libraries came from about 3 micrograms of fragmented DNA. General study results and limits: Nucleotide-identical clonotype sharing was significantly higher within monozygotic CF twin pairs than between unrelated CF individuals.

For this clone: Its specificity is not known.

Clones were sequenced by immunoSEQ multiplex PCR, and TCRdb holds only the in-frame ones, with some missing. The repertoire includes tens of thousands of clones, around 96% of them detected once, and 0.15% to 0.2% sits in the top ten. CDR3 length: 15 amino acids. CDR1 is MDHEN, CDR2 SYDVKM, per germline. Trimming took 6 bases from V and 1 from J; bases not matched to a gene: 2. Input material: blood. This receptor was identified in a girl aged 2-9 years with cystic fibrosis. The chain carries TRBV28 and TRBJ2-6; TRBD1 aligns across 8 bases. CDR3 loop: CASSRTGSGANVLTF. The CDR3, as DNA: TGTGCCAGCAGCAGGACAGGGTCTGGGGCCAACGTCCTGACTTTC.